A single sample is the source of the 5 T cell receptor beta chains below, sequenced in a study of blood T cell repertoires in COVID-19. This table comes from immunoSEQ multiplex PCR, and its TCRdb copy is limited to in-frame clones, with some not included. Among about 280,000 clones listed, under 90% were seen once. Sequencing was done on a sample of peripheral blood. Every receptor here comes from a woman younger than 45 with COVID-19, enrolled during active disease.

The chain joins TRBV7-9 to TRBJ2-7, with a possible D match to TRBD2 (5 bases). Germline V gene sequence: CDR1 SEHNR, CDR2 FQNEAQ (reference sequence). CDR3 size: 13 residues. V was cut by 2 bases and J by 5 bases, with 10 bases left in between. The CDR3, as DNA: TGTGCCAGCAGCTTAATCGGAGGAGACGAGCAGTACTTC. Amino acids: CASSLIGGDEQYF.

V is TRBV25-1 and J is TRBJ2-2; 7 nucleotides align to TRBD1. V lost 5 bases, J lost 1 base, and 7 bases stayed unmatched. Germline CDR1 MGHDK, CDR2 SYGVNS. The CDR3 consists of 16 residues. The CDR3: CASSLDRSGNTGELFF. The CDR3 nucleotides read TGTGCCAGCAGTTTGGACAGGTCCGGGAACACCGGGGAGCTGTTTTTT. Drawing the rest from reference TRBV25-1 and TRBJ2-2, the complete variable domain is EADIYQTPRYLVIGTGKKITLECSQTMGHDKMYWYQQDPGMELHLIHYSYGVNSTEKGDLSSESTVSRIRTEHFPLTLESARPSHTSQYLCASSLDRSGNTGELFFGEGSRLTVL.

CDR3 sequence reads: CASSRGHGYTF. The CDR3 nucleotides read TGTGCCAGTAGCAGGGGGCATGGCTACACCTTC. V gene TRBV19 combines with J gene TRBJ1-2; 8 bases are shared with TRBD1. The CDR3 totals 11 residues. J was trimmed by 6 bases and V by 6 bases; bases with no gene match: 0. Looked up from germline, CDR1 is LNHDA and CDR2 is SQIVND (reference sequence).

This chain joins TRBV12-5 and TRBJ2-7; possibly TRBD1 for D (6 bases). From germline, CDR1 is LGHNT and CDR2 FRNRAP. The CDR3 consists of 13 residues. The ends were cut back, 6 bases at V and 0 bases at J, with 9 bases in the middle. This CDR3 reads CASGPTGSYEQYF. The CDR3 coding sequence is TGTGCTAGTGGCCCGACAGGCTCCTACGAGCAGTACTTC.

CDR3 in amino acids: CASSLLEGATDTQYF. The DNA for the CDR3 is TGTGCCAGCTCACTATTGGAGGGGGCCACAGATACGCAGTATTTT. V is TRBV18 and J is TRBJ2-3; D might be TRBD1 (7 bases). Germline values: CDR1 KGHSH, CDR2 LQKENI. V dropped 4 bases and J dropped 2 bases, with 13 bases sitting between them. This CDR3 has 15 amino acids.